Listed below are T cell receptor beta chains from one sample, sequenced in a study of regulatory T cells in long-lasting Graves disease. TCRdb independently ran MiXCR on the multiplex PCR reads; one entry per CDR3 protein. This sample has 350,000 to 550,000 distinct CDR3 sequences, with 15% found just once. These data are also associated with another study on T cells in Graves' hyperthyroidism and ophthalmopathy.

The specimen was peripheral blood mononuclear cells (PBMCs), collected at new diagnosis, from a patient treated with antithyroid drugs. These receptors all stem from a woman in her 30s with Graves disease. Both conserved end residues are part of each CDR3. The order of the fields is clone size, J gene, V gene, D gene, CDR3 DNA, CDR3 protein. D genes are given only for firm matches. The size field is filled for only some rows; it gives once, few, many or a size class.

>many|TRBJ2-1|TRBV20-1|TRBD2
TGCAGTGCTAGAGATGATTTCGAGCGGGGACACAATGAGCAGTTCTTC
CSARDDFERGHNEQFF
>many|TRBJ2-7|TRBV6-1|.
TGTGCCAGCAGCATGGGGCGCCGGGACGGTTCCTACGAGCAGTACTTC
CASSMGRRDGSYEQYF
>.|TRBJ1-1|TRBV19|TRBD1
TGTGCCAGTACCGGACAGGGGGTTCTCTCTGAAGCTTTCTTT
CASTGQGVLSEAFF
>many|TRBJ2-2|TRBV20-1|TRBD2
TGCAGTGCTCGACGGACTAGTAATCTTCGTCCGCTGACCGGGGAGCTGTTTTTT
CSARRTSNLRPLTGELFF
>.|TRBJ1-2|TRBV10-1|.
TGCGCCAGCAAAGCGGTTCCCCAAACCCCCTATGGCTACACCTTC
CASKAVPQTPYGYTF
>many|TRBJ2-2|TRBV7-3|.
TGCGCCAGCAGCTTGGGAAGCGGGAACACCGGGGAGCTGTTTTTT
CASSLGSGNTGELFF
>many|TRBJ1-6|TRBV7-9|.
TGTGCCAGCAGCCCAACAGGGCCGGCCCTCCACTTT
CASSPTGPALHF
>.|TRBJ2-6|TRBV18|TRBD1
TGTGCCAGCTCACCTCAGGGACAGGGGGCTGGGGCCAACGTCCTGACTTTC
CASSPQGQGAGANVLTF
>many|TRBJ2-7|TRBV5-1|TRBD2
TGCGCCAGCAGCGGTGCGGGAGGCCTCTCCTACGAGCAGTACTTC
CASSGAGGLSYEQYF
>few|TRBJ2-1|TRBV7-9|.
TGTGCCAGCAGCACCCAGTATAATGAGCAGTTCTTC
CASSTQYNEQFF
>many|TRBJ1-2|TRBV7-3|TRBD1
TGTGCCAGCAGCTTAACGCCGGGACAGGGCGACTATGGCTACACCTTC
CASSLTPGQGDYGYTF
>few|TRBJ2-3|TRBV20-1|.
TGCAGTGCTGAACAGGGACTCGACAATACGCAGTATTTT
CSAEQGLDNTQYF
>.|TRBJ2-3|TRBV5-8|.
TGTGCCAGCAGCCTGGGAGGAACTGTCACAGATACGCAGTATTTT
CASSLGGTVTDTQYF
>few|TRBJ1-1|TRBV7-9|.
TGTGCCAGCAGGTACTCGCTGAGTACTGAAGCTTTCTTT
CASRYSLSTEAFF
>many|TRBJ2-3|TRBV11-3|TRBD2
TGTGCCAGCAGCTTAAGAGGGGCGGGACTAGCGGGAGATACGCAGTATTTT
CASSLRGAGLAGDTQYF
>.|TRBJ1-6|TRBV20-1|TRBD1
TGCAGTGCACCTCGACAGGGTGGTGGATCACCCCTCCACTTT
CSAPRQGGGSPLHF
>many|TRBJ2-5|TRBV18|.
TGTGCCAGCTCACCAAACGGGGAGACCCAGTACTTC
CASSPNGETQYF
>many|TRBJ1-1|TRBV19|.
TGTGCCAGTTGCTACAGGGACACTGAAGCTTTCTTT
CASCYRDTEAFF
>many|TRBJ2-7|TRBV3-1|.
TGTGCCAGCAGCCTGTCTGGACTCTCCTACGAGCAGTACTTC
CASSLSGLSYEQYF
>.|TRBJ1-1|TRBV7-2|.
TGTGCCAGCAGCCCCCTCGACAGGCAACTTGAAGCTTTCTTT
CASSPLDRQLEAFF
>many|TRBJ2-5|TRBV7-3|.
TGTGCCAGCAGCTTAAGTTCCGGGACCCAGTACTTC
CASSLSSGTQYF
>many|TRBJ2-3|TRBV4-1|TRBD2
TGCGCCAGCAGCCAGGGCAGACTAGCGGGACGACCCTCCACAGATACGCAGTATTTT
CASSQGRLAGRPSTDTQYF
>few|TRBJ2-7|TRBV2|.
TGTGCCAGCAGTGAGTTTCTCGCGGAAGGGAACTCCTACGAGCAGTACTTC
CASSEFLAEGNSYEQYF
>many|TRBJ2-3|TRBV15|TRBD1
TGTGCCACCAGCAGAGATCAGGGGGCGTTCACAGATACGCAGTATTTT
CATSRDQGAFTDTQYF
>many|TRBJ2-1|TRBV2|TRBD1
TGTGCCAGCAGTGGTTGGACAGGGTCGTATGAGCAGTTCTTC
CASSGWTGSYEQFF
>.|TRBJ1-1|TRBV19|.
TGTGCCAGTAGGAAAGGGGGAGCGACTGAAGCTTTCTTT
CASRKGGATEAFF
>many|TRBJ2-1|TRBV7-2|TRBD2
TGTGCCAGCAGCTCCCGGGGGACTAGGACGGGTTTCGGCAATGAGCAGTTCTTC
CASSSRGTRTGFGNEQFF
>few|TRBJ2-4|TRBV19|.
TGTGCCAGTAGTGCCGGGACAGCCAAAAACATTCAGTACTTC
CASSAGTAKNIQYF
>many|TRBJ2-2|TRBV2|TRBD2
TGTGCCAGCATCCAGCGGGAGTTGACCGGGGAGCTGTTTTTT
CASIQRELTGELFF
>many|TRBJ2-4|TRBV11-2|.
TGTGCCAGCAGCTTATTCGCGGGATTGACCAAAAACATTCAGTACTTC
CASSLFAGLTKNIQYF
>many|TRBJ2-3|TRBV30|TRBD2
TGTGCCTGGAGTCCCCCTTGGGGGAGGGTTACAGATACGCAGTATTTT
CAWSPPWGRVTDTQYF
>many|TRBJ2-5|TRBV12-3/TRBV12-4|TRBD1
TGTGCCAGCAGTTTGCCAGGGACAGGGGAAGAGACCCAGTACTTC
CASSLPGTGEETQYF
>.|TRBJ2-1|TRBV10-1|TRBD2
TGCGCCAGCAGTGAGTTTCCTAGCGGGAATTACAATGAGCAGTTCTTC
CASSEFPSGNYNEQFF
>few|TRBJ2-7|TRBV7-9|.
TGTGCCAGCAGCTTAAGCGGGCCGTTATCCTACGAGCAGTACTTC
CASSLSGPLSYEQYF
>.|TRBJ2-1|TRBV6-5|.
TGTGCCAGCAGTTACAGCTGGGAGGCTGAGCAGTTCTTC
CASSYSWEAEQFF
>many|TRBJ2-7|TRBV30|TRBD1
TGTGCCTGGCGGGGACAGGGGGATGGAGAGCAGTACTTC
CAWRGQGDGEQYF
>.|TRBJ1-3|TRBV5-6|.
TGTGCCAGCAGCATCGACAGAAACTCTGGAAACACCATATATTTT
CASSIDRNSGNTIYF
>.|TRBJ1-1|TRBV9|TRBD1
TGTGCCAGCAGCGTAGGGGCCGGGACAGTAAACACTGAAGCTTTCTTT
CASSVGAGTVNTEAFF
>few|TRBJ2-1|TRBV20-1|TRBD2
TGCAGTGCCGCCGTTGTTCAAGCGGGAGTGGTCTACGATGAGCAGTTCTTC
CSAAVVQAGVVYDEQFF
>many|TRBJ2-1|TRBV2|.
TGTGCCAGCAGCTATGATGGGGGTCGGGACAATGAGCAGTTCTTC
CASSYDGGRDNEQFF
>.|TRBJ1-1|TRBV6-5|.
TGTGCCAGCAGTTACGTCGCCAGTACCCCTGAAGCTTTCTTT
CASSYVASTPEAFF
>.|TRBJ2-7|TRBV4-2|.
TGTGCCAGCAGCCAAGGGCCGAGGGATTACGAGCAGTACTTC
CASSQGPRDYEQYF
>few|TRBJ1-1|TRBV30|.
TGTGCCTGGCAGATAACACGTAAAGCTTTCTTT
CAWQITRKAFF
>.|TRBJ2-5|TRBV6-1|TRBD2
TGTGCCAGCAGGCCCGGGACTAGCGGGATGCAAGAGACCCAGTACTTC
CASRPGTSGMQETQYF
>many|TRBJ2-1|TRBV28|.
TGTGCCAGCAGCAAATCCGGGACAACGTATAATGAGCAGTTCTTC
CASSKSGTTYNEQFF
>.|TRBJ1-1|TRBV14|.
TGTGCCAGCAGCCACGTTCGGGGGGCAGTGATGAACACTGAAGCTTTCTTT
CASSHVRGAVMNTEAFF
>many|TRBJ2-1|TRBV29-1|TRBD2
TGCAGCGGCACTACCTTAGCGGGAGGCCCTTTGGGTGAGCAGTTCTTC
CSGTTLAGGPLGEQFF
>once|TRBJ2-7|TRBV2|TRBD1
TGTGCCAGCAGTGACCCCTTGGACAGGGGAGGTTCCTACGAGCAGTACTTC
CASSDPLDRGGSYEQYF
>many|TRBJ1-2|TRBV7-8|TRBD1
TGTGCCAGCAGCTTGGAAGGGACAGGGTGGAACTATGGCTACACCTTC
CASSLEGTGWNYGYTF
>.|TRBJ1-6|TRBV5-1|.
TGCGCCAGCAGCTTGGCTGGGGCGGGGAATTCACCCCTCCACTTT
CASSLAGAGNSPLHF
>.|TRBJ2-7|TRBV6-2/TRBV6-3|.
TGTGCCAGCAACCCAGTCAGCTACAATGAGCAGTACTTC
CASNPVSYNEQYF
>.|TRBJ2-2|TRBV30|.
TGTGCCTGGAGTCGGGGATCAGCCGGGGAGCTGTTTTTT
CAWSRGSAGELFF
>.|TRBJ2-5|TRBV30|TRBD1
TGTGCCTGGGGAACAGGGGACCCCCAAGAGACCCAGTACTTC
CAWGTGDPQETQYF
>.|TRBJ2-1|TRBV9|.
TGTGCCAGCAGCGTAGCTCCGGTCGCTATACGGGACAATGAGCAGTTCTTC
CASSVAPVAIRDNEQFF